This T cell receptor beta chain was documented in a study of T cells in Graves' hyperthyroidism and ophthalmopathy. Study-level background: Peripheral blood draws took place at initial diagnosis, ahead of any treatment. General study results and limits: A median approximately 6.5 months before onset, the model predicted ophthalmopathy.

A word on this clonotype: Its antigen is unidentified.

The germline CDR1 and CDR2 sequences are MNHEY and SMNVEV (reference sequence). This CDR3 comprises 16 residues. V shed 1 base and J 3 bases; nucleotides not matched to a gene: 5. Amplification of TCR beta CDR3 regions used RNA as the template. A first-round RT-PCR of the TCR CDR3 used the HTBI primer set. TCRdb re-analysed the multiplex PCR reads in MiXCR, keeping a single row per CDR3 protein. The sample has approximately 610,000 distinct CDR3 sequences, 16% seen once. Every diagnosis used clinical symptoms, serum thyroxine and TRAb, thyroid ultrasound and orbital computed tomography. The PBMCs were taken from roughly 9.3 ml of fresh peripheral blood.

The source material was blood. V gene TRBV27 combines with J gene TRBJ2-4; 8 bases are a match to TRBD2. This clonotype was sampled from a woman under 30 with Graves' hyperthyroidism. CDR3 coding DNA: TGTGCCAGCAGTTTATTGCCTAGCGGGTTCAAAAACATTCAGTACTTC. Translation gives CASSLLPSGFKNIQYF.